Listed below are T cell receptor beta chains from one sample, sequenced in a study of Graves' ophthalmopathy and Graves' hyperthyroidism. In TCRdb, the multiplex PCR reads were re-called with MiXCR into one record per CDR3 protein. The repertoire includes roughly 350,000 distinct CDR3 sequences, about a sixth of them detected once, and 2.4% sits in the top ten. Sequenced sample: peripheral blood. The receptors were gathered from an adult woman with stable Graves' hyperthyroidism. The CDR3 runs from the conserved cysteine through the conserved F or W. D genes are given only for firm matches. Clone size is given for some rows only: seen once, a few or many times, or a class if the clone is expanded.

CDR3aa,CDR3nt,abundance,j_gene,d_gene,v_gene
CASRRTAGLSGAGELFF,TGTGCCAGCAGAAGGACGGCGGGACTCTCGGGCGCCGGGGAGCTGTTTTTT,few,TRBJ2-2,.,TRBV28
CASNRPVSRQYF,TGTGCCAGCAATCGTCCGGTCTCACGACAGTACTTC,.,TRBJ2-7,.,TRBV12-3/TRBV12-4
CASSLIPAYGYTF,TGTGCCAGCAGTTTAATTCCAGCCTATGGCTACACCTTC,many,TRBJ1-2,.,TRBV12-3/TRBV12-4
CASSYVNEQYF,TGTGCCAGCAGTTACGTCAACGAGCAGTACTTC,many,TRBJ2-7,.,TRBV6-5
CASSLFLSEAGGTPLHF,TGTGCCAGCAGTTTATTCCTGTCGGAGGCAGGGGGAACACCCCTCCACTTT,many,TRBJ1-6,TRBD1,TRBV28
CASSSPILQGRGSPLHF,TGTGCCAGCAGTTCACCAATACTACAGGGGAGGGGTTCACCCCTCCACTTT,many,TRBJ1-6,TRBD1,TRBV27
CSASSGPGGNQETQYF,TGCAGTGCTTCTAGTGGGCCAGGGGGAAACCAAGAGACCCAGTACTTC,.,TRBJ2-5,TRBD1,TRBV20-1
CASSKGQISNQPQHF,TGTGCCAGCAGCAAGGGACAGATTAGCAATCAGCCCCAGCATTTT,.,TRBJ1-5,TRBD1,TRBV5-8
CSGTALPSNYGYTF,TGCAGTGGGACAGCGCTACCCTCTAACTATGGCTACACCTTC,many,TRBJ1-2,TRBD1,TRBV29-1
CASRGGETNQETQYF,TGTGCCAGCAGGGGGGGGGAGACCAACCAAGAGACCCAGTACTTC,many,TRBJ2-5,TRBD2,TRBV12-3/TRBV12-4
CSAPGTSAQETQYF,TGCAGTGCGCCCGGGACTAGCGCCCAAGAGACCCAGTACTTC,many,TRBJ2-5,TRBD2,TRBV20-1
CASSLIVGQGSYEQYF,TGTGCCAGCAGCTTGATTGTGGGACAGGGTTCCTACGAGCAGTACTTC,few,TRBJ2-7,TRBD1,TRBV5-6
CASSSGHNYGYTF,TGTGCCAGCAGCTCGGGACACAACTATGGCTACACCTTC,many,TRBJ1-2,.,TRBV11-2
CASSGTGYQETQYF,TGTGCCAGCAGCGGGACCGGGTACCAAGAGACCCAGTACTTC,many,TRBJ2-5,.,TRBV6-1
CAISGLAGDLAYEQYF,TGTGCCATCAGTGGACTAGCGGGAGATTTGGCCTACGAGCAGTACTTC,many,TRBJ2-7,TRBD2,TRBV10-3
CASSYSGHYNTGELFF,TGTGCCAGCAGTTATTCGGGGCACTACAACACCGGGGAGCTGTTTTTT,many,TRBJ2-2,.,TRBV6-2/TRBV6-3
CASSPGPGTDTQYF,TGCGCCAGCAGCCCTGGACCCGGCACAGATACGCAGTATTTT,few,TRBJ2-3,.,TRBV4-1
CASSQGDRGNQPQHF,TGTGCCAGCAGCCAAGGGGACCGTGGCAATCAGCCCCAGCATTTT,few,TRBJ1-5,.,TRBV3-1
CASSYSIPQPNTEAFF,TGTGCCAGCAGTTACTCGATACCCCAGCCGAACACTGAAGCTTTCTTT,many,TRBJ1-1,.,TRBV6-5
CASSVNSEGPQHF,TGTGCCAGCAGTGTCAATTCAGAGGGGCCCCAGCATTTT,.,TRBJ1-5,.,TRBV6-4
CASSPGTGRTNSPLHF,TGTGCCAGTAGTCCCGGGACAGGGCGGACGAATTCACCCCTCCACTTT,few,TRBJ1-6,TRBD1,TRBV19
CASSSTSGGSSYEQYF,TGTGCCAGCAGTTCTACTAGCGGGGGCAGCTCCTACGAGCAGTACTTC,.,TRBJ2-7,TRBD2,TRBV6-8
CASSYTGISYEQYF,TGTGCCAGCAGTTACACAGGCATCTCCTACGAGCAGTACTTC,many,TRBJ2-7,.,TRBV6-5
CARLISNQPQHF,TGTGCCAGGCTTATTAGCAATCAGCCCCAGCATTTT,.,TRBJ1-5,.,TRBV9